These 12 T cell receptor beta chains were sequenced from one sample in a study of CD8 T cells in ankylosing spondylitis. Study-level results: A TCR beta motif of several highly homologous variants seemed to mark ankylosing spondylitis blood.

These receptors' antigens are unknown. MiXCR was run by TCRdb on the 5' RACE reads, yielding one entry per CDR3 protein. Seen here are around 490,000 distinct CDR3 sequences, roughly 5.3% observed once, and the top ten hold around 3.6%. Sequencing was performed on blood, either unsorted or a sorted T cell fraction (not recorded which). These receptors all stem from a male donor with ankylosing spondylitis.

This clonotype was recorded at least ten times. The CDR3: CSVEKASGGGLTQYF. The CDR3 coding sequence is TGCAGCGTTGAGAAAGCTAGCGGGGGGGGATTGACCCAGTACTTC. The chain carries TRBV29-1 and TRBJ2-5; 12 positions agree with TRBD2. The germline V gene has CDR1 SQVTM and CDR2 ANQGSEA. V lost 3 bases to trimming and J lost 7 bases; unmatched junction nucleotides: 9. The CDR3 covers 15 residues.

This clonotype was seen many times. J is TRBJ1-1 and V is TRBV27, with D possibly being TRBD1 (5 bases). Germline V lookup: CDR1 MNHEY, CDR2 SMNVEV (reference sequence). This CDR3 is 12 amino acids long. Trimming stripped 4 bases from V and 7 bases from J, with 10 bases between. The CDR3 reads CASSWGSGEAFF. CDR3 nucleotides: TGTGCCAGCAGTTGGGGGTCGGGTGAAGCTTTCTTT.

This clonotype was seen many times. The chain joins TRBV20-1 to TRBJ2-7, with 12 bases identical to TRBD2. Per germline, CDR1 DFQATT and CDR2 SNEGSKA (reference sequence). This CDR3 comprises 15 residues. The ends lost 0 bases at V and 7 bases at J; junction bases unmatched: 7. The CDR3 region is CSARDVLAGGGEQYF. CDR3 DNA sequence: TGCAGTGCTAGAGACGTACTAGCGGGAGGAGGTGAGCAGTACTTC.

This clonotype was counted ten times or more. V and J are TRBV5-1 and TRBJ2-5; D possibly corresponds to TRBD2 (5 bases). Germline V lookup: CDR1 SGHRS, CDR2 YFSETQ. The CDR3 has 14 amino acids. The ends were cut back, 4 bases at V and 4 bases at J, with 14 bases in the middle. In nucleotides, the CDR3 is TGCGCCAGCAGCCTATATTCCCGGGGAGAGACCCAGTACTTC. Translated: CASSLYSRGETQYF. Together with reference TRBV5-1 and TRBJ2-5, the CDR3 gives the full variable domain: KAGVTQTPRYLIKTRGQQVTLSCSPISGHRSVSWYQQTPGQGLQFLFEYFSETQRNKGNFPGRFSGRQFSNSRSEMNVSTLELGDSALYLCASSLYSRGETQYFGPGTRLLVL.

V and J are TRBV5-1 and TRBJ2-5; 9 positions match TRBD2. V was pared by 2 bases and J by 5 bases, with 7 bases of the junction left unmatched. CDR1 and CDR2 (germline): SGHRS, YFSETQ. The CDR3 length is 15 residues. CDR3 loop: CASSFAGTSWETQYF. The CDR3 DNA follows: TGCGCCAGCAGCTTCGCCGGGACTAGCTGGGAGACCCAGTACTTC. The full variable domain, with the rest looked up from reference TRBV5-1 and TRBJ2-5, is KAGVTQTPRYLIKTRGQQVTLSCSPISGHRSVSWYQQTPGQGLQFLFEYFSETQRNKGNFPGRFSGRQFSNSRSEMNVSTLELGDSALYLCASSFAGTSWETQYFGPGTRLLVL.

The table lists this clonotype with many counts. This rearrangement joins TRBV20-1 to TRBJ1-5, with 10 positions matching TRBD1. This CDR3 is built from 16 residues. Germline V gene lookup returns CDR1 DFQATT and CDR2 SNEGSKA (reference sequence). V was clipped by 6 bases and J by 0 bases; unmatched bases: 8. The CDR3 spells CSATGTGEYSNQPQHF. CDR3 nucleotides: TGCAGTGCGACCGGGACAGGGGAATATAGCAATCAGCCCCAGCATTTT.

This clonotype was seen ten or more times. The chain links TRBV15 to TRBJ2-7, with 7 bases lining up with TRBD1. V trimming: 0 bases; J trimming: 4 bases; junction bases outside the gene matches: 9. This CDR3 has 16 amino acids. Germline lookup yields CDR1 LNHNV and CDR2 YYDKDF (reference sequence). As DNA, the CDR3 is TGTGCCACCAGCAGAGATCTGACAGGGATTAGTTACGAGCAGTACTTC. Protein product: CATSRDLTGISYEQYF. Full variable domain (remainder filled in from reference TRBV15 and TRBJ2-7): DAMVIQNPRYQVTQFGKPVTLSCSQTLNHNVMYWYQQKSSQAPKLLFHYYDKDFNNEADTPDNFQSRRPNTSFCFLDIRSPGLGDTAMYLCATSRDLTGISYEQYFGPGTRLTVT.

Remarks on this clonotype: A much larger clone sits a single nucleotide away, making a read error possible. CDR3 nucleotides: TGTGCCAGCAGTTTGGAGCGAAACGGCCCCTACAATAAGCAGTTCTTC. This translates into CASSLERNGPYNKQFF. The chain employs TRBV27 and TRBJ2-1; D gene ambiguous. The CDR3 extends over 16 amino acids. Looked up from germline, CDR1 is MNHEY and CDR2 is SMNVEV (reference sequence).

There are many counts of this clonotype. The CDR3 bases are TGCGCCAGCAGCTTGTACGGGGCCCCCAATGAGCAGTTCTTC. Translation gives CASSLYGAPNEQFF. The V gene is TRBV5-1, the J gene TRBJ2-1; tentatively, D is TRBD1 or TRBD2 (5 bases each). Trimming stripped 1 base from V and 6 bases from J, with 11 bases between. The CDR3 loop spans 14 amino acids. Germline values: CDR1 SGHRS, CDR2 YFSETQ.

At least ten counts were recorded for this clonotype. The rearrangement uses TRBV11-1 and TRBJ2-3; D might be TRBD2 (5 bases). Germline V CDR1 and CDR2: SGHAT, FQDESV (reference sequence). There are 14 residues in the CDR3. V was shortened by 3 bases and J by 2 bases, with 9 bases between the two germline ends. CDR3 nucleotides: TGTGCCAGCAGCTTCTGGGGAGACACAGATACGCAGTATTTT. This gives the protein CASSFWGDTDTQYF.

Many counts were recorded for this clonotype. The V gene is TRBV10-3, the J gene TRBJ2-7; the match to TRBD2 covers 9 bases. Trimming took 0 bases from V and 5 from J; bases not matched to a gene: 8. The CDR3 loop spans 16 amino acids. The V gene's germline CDR1 is ENHRY and CDR2 SYGVKD. The DNA of the CDR3 is TGTGCCATCAGTGAGTCGGGTAGCGGGAGTGTGAACGAGCAGTACTTC. Translating gives CAISESGSGSVNEQYF.

This clonotype has just a few counts. This chain links TRBV7-6 with TRBJ1-1; 11 nucleotides match TRBD1. CDR1 and CDR2 from the germline V gene are SGHVS and FNYEAQ. The ends lost 0 bases at V and 0 bases at J; junction bases unmatched: 9. The CDR3 sequence is 19 residues long. In nucleotides, the CDR3 is TGTGCCAGCAGCTTAGCGCCTTTGGGACAGGGGGTTATGAACACTGAAGCTTTCTTT. Protein product: CASSLAPLGQGVMNTEAFF.